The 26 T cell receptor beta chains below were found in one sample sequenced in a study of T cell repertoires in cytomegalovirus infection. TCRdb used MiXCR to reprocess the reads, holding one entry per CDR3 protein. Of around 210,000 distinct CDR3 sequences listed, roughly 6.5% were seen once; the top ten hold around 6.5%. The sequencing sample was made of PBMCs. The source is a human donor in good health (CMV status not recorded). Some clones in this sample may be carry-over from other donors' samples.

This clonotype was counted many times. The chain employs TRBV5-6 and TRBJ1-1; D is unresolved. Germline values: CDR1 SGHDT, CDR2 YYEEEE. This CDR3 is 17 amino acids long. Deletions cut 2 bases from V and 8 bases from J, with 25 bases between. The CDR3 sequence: CASSLYLPGYSGGEAFF. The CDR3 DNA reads TGTGCCAGCAGCTTATATCTTCCGGGCTACTCTGGAGGGGAAGCTTTCTTT.

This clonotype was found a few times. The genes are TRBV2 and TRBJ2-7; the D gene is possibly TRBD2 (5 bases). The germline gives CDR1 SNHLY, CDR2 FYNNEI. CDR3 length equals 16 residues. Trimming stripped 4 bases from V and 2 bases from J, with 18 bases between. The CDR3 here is CASSAVVGTGTYEQYF. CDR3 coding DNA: TGTGCCAGCAGTGCGGTGGTCGGCACGGGAACCTACGAGCAGTACTTC.

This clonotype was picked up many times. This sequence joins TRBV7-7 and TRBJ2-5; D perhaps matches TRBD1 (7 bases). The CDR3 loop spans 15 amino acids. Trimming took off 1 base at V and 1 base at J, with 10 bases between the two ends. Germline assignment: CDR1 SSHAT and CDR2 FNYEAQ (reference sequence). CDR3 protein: CASSLVQGGQETQYF. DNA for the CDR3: TGTGCCAGCAGCTTAGTGCAGGGGGGCCAAGAGACCCAGTACTTC.

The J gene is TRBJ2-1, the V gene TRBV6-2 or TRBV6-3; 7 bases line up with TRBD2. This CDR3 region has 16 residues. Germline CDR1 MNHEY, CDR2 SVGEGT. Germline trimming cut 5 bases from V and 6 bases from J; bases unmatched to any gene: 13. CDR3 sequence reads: CASSRPGTTNLNEQFF. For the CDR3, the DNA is TGTGCCAGCAGTCGCCCCGGGACTACCAACCTCAATGAGCAGTTCTTC.

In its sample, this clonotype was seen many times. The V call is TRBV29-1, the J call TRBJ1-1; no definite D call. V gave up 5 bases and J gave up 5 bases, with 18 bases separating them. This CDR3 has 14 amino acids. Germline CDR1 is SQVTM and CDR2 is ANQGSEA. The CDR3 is CSVPRPGKLTEAFF. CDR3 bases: TGCAGCGTTCCTCGGCCTGGGAAATTGACTGAAGCTTTCTTT.

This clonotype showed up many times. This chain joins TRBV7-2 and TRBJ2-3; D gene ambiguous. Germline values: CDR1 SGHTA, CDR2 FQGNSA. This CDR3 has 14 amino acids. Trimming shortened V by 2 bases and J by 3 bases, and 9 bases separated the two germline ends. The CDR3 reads CASSLRSLTDTQYF. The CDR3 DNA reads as TGTGCCAGCAGCTTAAGGTCCCTGACAGATACGCAGTATTTT. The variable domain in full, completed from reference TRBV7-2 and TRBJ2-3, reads GAGVSQSPSNKVTEKGKDVELRCDPISGHTALYWYRQSLGQGLEFLIYFQGNSAPDKSGLPSDRFSAERTGGSVSTLTIQRTQQEDSAVYLCASSLRSLTDTQYFGPGTRLTVL.

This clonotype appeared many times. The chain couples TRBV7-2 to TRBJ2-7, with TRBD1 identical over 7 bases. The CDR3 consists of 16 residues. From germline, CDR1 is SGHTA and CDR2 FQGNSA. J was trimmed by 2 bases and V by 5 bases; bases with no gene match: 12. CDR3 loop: CASSALTGQRTYEQYF. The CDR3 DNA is TGTGCCAGCAGCGCGTTGACGGGACAGCGGACCTACGAGCAGTACTTC.

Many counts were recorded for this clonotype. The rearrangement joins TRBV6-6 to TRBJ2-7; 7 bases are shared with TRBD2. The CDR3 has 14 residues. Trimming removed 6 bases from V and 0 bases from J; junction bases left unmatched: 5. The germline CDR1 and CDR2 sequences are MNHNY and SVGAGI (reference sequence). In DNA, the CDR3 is TGTGCCAGCAGCCCCAGGGACTACTCCTACGAGCAGTACTTC. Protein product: CASSPRDYSYEQYF.

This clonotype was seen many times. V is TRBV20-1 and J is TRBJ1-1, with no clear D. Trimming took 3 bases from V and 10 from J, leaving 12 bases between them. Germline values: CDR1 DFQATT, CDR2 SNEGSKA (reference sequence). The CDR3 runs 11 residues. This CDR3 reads CSAREDHGAFF. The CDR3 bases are TGCAGTGCTAGGGAGGACCACGGAGCTTTCTTT.

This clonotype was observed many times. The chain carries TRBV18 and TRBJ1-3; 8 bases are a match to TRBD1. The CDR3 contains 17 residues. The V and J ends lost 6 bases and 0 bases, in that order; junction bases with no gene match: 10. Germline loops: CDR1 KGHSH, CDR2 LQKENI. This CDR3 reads CASSREGQGTSGNTIYF. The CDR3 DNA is TGTGCCAGCTCCCGAGAAGGACAGGGCACCTCTGGAAACACCATATATTTT. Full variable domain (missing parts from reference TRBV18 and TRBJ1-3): NAGVMQNPRHLVRRRGQEARLRCSPMKGHSHVYWYRQLPEEGLKFMVYLQKENIIDESGMPKERFSAEFPKEGPSILRIQQVVRGDSAAYFCASSREGQGTSGNTIYFGEGSWLTVV.

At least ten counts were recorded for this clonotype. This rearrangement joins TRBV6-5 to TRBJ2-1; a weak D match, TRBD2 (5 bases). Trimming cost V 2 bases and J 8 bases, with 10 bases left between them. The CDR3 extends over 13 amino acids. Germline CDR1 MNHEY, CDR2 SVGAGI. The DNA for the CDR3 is TGTGCCAGCAGTTACGAGGTGAGGGATGAGCAGTTCTTC. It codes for CASSYEVRDEQFF.

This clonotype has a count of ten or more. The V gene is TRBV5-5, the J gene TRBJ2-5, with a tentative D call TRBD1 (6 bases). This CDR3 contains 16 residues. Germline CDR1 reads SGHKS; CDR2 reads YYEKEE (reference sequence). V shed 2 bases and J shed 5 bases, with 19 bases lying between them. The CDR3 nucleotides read TGTGCCAGCAGCTTCTTCGGGACATCGAAGAAGGAGACCCAGTACTTC. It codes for CASSFFGTSKKETQYF.

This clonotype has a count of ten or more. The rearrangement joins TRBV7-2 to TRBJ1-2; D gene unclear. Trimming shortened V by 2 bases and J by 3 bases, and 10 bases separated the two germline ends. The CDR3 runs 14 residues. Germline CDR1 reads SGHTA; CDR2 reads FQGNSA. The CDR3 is CASSLSKDYYGYTF. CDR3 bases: TGTGCCAGCAGCTTAAGCAAGGATTACTATGGCTACACCTTC. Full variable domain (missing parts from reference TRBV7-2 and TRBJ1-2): GAGVSQSPSNKVTEKGKDVELRCDPISGHTALYWYRQSLGQGLEFLIYFQGNSAPDKSGLPSDRFSAERTGGSVSTLTIQRTQQEDSAVYLCASSLSKDYYGYTFGSGTRLTVV.

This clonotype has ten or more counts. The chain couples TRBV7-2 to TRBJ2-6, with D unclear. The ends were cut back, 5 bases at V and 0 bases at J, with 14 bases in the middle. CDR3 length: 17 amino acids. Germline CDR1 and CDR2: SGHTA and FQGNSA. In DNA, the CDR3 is TGTGCCAGCAGCCTCCAGCAGGCTAGCTCTGGGGCCAACGTCCTGACTTTC. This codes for CASSLQQASSGANVLTF.

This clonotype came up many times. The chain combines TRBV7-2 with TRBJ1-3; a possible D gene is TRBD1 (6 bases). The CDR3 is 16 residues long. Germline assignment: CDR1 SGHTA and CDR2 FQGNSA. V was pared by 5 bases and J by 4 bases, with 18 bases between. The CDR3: CASSPVGIRGGNTIYF. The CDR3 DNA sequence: TGTGCCAGCAGCCCGGTGGGAATAAGGGGGGGAAACACCATATATTTT.

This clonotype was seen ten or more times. For the CDR3, the DNA is TGCGCCAGCAGCCCCTCTAGCGGGGTTTACAATGAGCAGTTCTTC. It specifies CASSPSSGVYNEQFF. This chain connects TRBV5-1 to TRBJ2-1; 9 bases are shared with TRBD2. The CDR3 covers 15 residues. V dropped 4 bases and J dropped 4; count of bases not matched to a gene: 6. Germline values: CDR1 SGHRS, CDR2 YFSETQ.

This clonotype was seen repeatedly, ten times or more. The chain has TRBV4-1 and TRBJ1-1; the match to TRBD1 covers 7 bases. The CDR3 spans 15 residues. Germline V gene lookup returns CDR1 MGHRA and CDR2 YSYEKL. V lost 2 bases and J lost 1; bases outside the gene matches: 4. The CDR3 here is CASSQPDRRNTEAFF. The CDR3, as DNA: TGCGCCAGCAGCCAACCGGACAGGAGGAACACTGAAGCTTTCTTT.

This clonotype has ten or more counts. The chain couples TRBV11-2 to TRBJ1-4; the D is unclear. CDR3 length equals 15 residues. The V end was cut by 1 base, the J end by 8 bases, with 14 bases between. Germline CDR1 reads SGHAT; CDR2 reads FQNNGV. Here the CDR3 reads CASSLGTAVEEKLFF. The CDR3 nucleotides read TGTGCCAGCAGCTTAGGGACGGCCGTCGAAGAAAAACTGTTTTTT.

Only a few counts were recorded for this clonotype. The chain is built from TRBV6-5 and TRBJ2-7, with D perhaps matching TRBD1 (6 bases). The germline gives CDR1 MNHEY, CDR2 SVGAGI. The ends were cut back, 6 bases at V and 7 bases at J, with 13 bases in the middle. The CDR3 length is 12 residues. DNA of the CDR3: TGTGCCAGCAGCGGACAAGGGGGAGAGCAGTACTTC. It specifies CASSGQGGEQYF.

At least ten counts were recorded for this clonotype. The CDR3 DNA reads TGTGCCAGCAGCTTAAGGTCGGGCAGGTCAGGGGGTGAAGCTTTCTTT. Protein: CASSLRSGRSGGEAFF. This chain connects TRBV7-2 to TRBJ1-1, with TRBD1 identical over 7 bases. CDR3 length: 16 amino acids. Unmatched junction bases numbered 13, after V lost 2 bases and J lost 7 bases. The germline V gene encodes CDR1 SGHTA and CDR2 FQGNSA.

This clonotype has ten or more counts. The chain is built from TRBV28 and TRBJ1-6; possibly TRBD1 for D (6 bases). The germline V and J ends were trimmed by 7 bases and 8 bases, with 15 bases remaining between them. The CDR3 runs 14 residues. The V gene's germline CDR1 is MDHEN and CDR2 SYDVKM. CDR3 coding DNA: TGTGCCAGCAATTCAGCAGGGGCGCATTCACCCCTCCACTTT. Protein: CASNSAGAHSPLHF. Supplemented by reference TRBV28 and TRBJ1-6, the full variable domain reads DVKVTQSSRYLVKRTGEKVFLECVQDMDHENMFWYRQDPGLGLRLIYFSYDVKMKEKGDIPEGYSVSREKKERFSLILESASTNQTSMYLCASNSAGAHSPLHFGNGTRLTVT.

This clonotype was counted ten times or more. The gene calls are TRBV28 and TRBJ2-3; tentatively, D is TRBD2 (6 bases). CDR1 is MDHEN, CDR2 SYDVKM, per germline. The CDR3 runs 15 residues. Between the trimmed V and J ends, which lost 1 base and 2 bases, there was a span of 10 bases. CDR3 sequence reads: CASSLSAGFTDTQYF. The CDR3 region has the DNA TGTGCCAGCAGTTTATCGGCGGGGTTCACAGATACGCAGTATTTT.

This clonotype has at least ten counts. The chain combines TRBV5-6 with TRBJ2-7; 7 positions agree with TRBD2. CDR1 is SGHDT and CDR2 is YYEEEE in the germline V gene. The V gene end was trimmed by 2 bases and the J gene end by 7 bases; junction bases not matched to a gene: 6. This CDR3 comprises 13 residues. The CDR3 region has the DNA TGTGCCAGCAGCTTCTCTGCCGGGAGGGAGCAGTACTTC. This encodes CASSFSAGREQYF.

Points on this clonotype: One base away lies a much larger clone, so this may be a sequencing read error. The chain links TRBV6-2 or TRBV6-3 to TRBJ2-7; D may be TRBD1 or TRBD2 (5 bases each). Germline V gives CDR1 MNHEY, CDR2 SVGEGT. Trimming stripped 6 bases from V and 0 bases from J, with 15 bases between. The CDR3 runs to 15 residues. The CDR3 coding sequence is TGTGCCAGCAGCAAAAACGGGGCCAGCTCCTACGAGCAGTACTTC. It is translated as CASSKNGASSYEQYF.

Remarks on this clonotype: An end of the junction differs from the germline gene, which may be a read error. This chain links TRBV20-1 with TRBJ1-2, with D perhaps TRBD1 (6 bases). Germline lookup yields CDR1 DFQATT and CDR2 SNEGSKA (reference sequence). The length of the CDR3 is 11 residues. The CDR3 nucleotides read TGCAGTGCCCTCGGGTGGGACAATCCGATCTTC. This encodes CSALGWDNPIF.

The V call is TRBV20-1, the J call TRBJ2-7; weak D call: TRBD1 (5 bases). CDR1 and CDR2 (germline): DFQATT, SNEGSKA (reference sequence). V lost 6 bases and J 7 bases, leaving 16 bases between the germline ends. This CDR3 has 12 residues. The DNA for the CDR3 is TGCAGTGCCCGAAGACAGCTACGAGAGCAGTACTTC. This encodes CSARRQLREQYF.